What follows are 17 T cell receptor beta chains derived from one specimen sequenced in a study of beta chain features in type 1 diabetes. Study-wide points: Moderately but significantly shorter TCRB CDR3s were found in Type 1 diabetes patients in all four CD4+ subsets.

The antigens these receptors bind are not known. The whole isolated RNA underwent reverse transcription, so sequencing captured expressed TCRB transcripts. This table comes from immunoSEQ multiplex PCR, and its TCRdb copy is limited to in-frame clones, with some not included. The top ten clones hold 0.015% to 0.019% of a sample with around 280,000 clones, approximately 16% of them seen once. Sequencing input: naive CD4+ T cells from blood. The origin of the receptors is a man aged 18 to 35 with type 1 diabetes.

This clone showed up just a few times. This sequence joins TRBV10-3 and TRBJ2-3; 10 nucleotides line up with TRBD2. The germline CDR1 and CDR2 sequences are ENHRY and SYGVKD. J gave up 1 base and V 6 bases, and 7 bases lay outside the gene matches. The CDR3 runs 16 residues. The CDR3 DNA reads as TGTGCCATCAGGGTAGCGGGAGGCCAGCGCACAGATACGCAGTATTTT. Protein sequence: CAIRVAGGQRTDTQYF.

This chain links TRBV15 with TRBJ2-1, with unresolved D. This CDR3 spans 15 amino acids. Germline assignment: CDR1 LNHNV and CDR2 YYDKDF (reference sequence). The V end lost 4 bases, the J end lost 6 bases, and 16 bases lay between the germline ends. The CDR3 region has the DNA TGTGCCACCAGCAAATACCGGGTTATAATCAATGAGCAGTTCTTC. It yields the protein CATSKYRVIINEQFF.

This clone has just a few counts. The chain uses TRBV7-6 and TRBJ2-1; TRBD1 matches 7 bases. Germline CDR1 is SGHVS and CDR2 is FNYEAQ. CDR3 size: 13 residues. V dropped 5 bases and J dropped 7; count of bases not matched to a gene: 5. The CDR3 coding sequence is TGTGCCAGCAGCATAGACAGGGCTAATGAGCAGTTCTTC. This codes for CASSIDRANEQFF.

J is TRBJ1-5 and V is TRBV5-1; possibly TRBD1 for D (6 bases). V was cut by 0 bases and J by 5 bases, with 9 bases left in between. CDR1 SGHRS and CDR2 YFSETQ come from the germline V gene. The CDR3 has 14 amino acids. The chain's CDR3 is CASSLDREDQPQHF. In DNA, the CDR3 is TGCGCCAGCAGCTTGGACAGGGAAGATCAGCCCCAGCATTTT.

The chain carries TRBV27 and TRBJ1-1, with D perhaps TRBD1 (6 bases). This CDR3 has 15 amino acids. V gave up 5 bases and J gave up 1 base, with 14 bases separating them. From germline, CDR1 is MNHEY and CDR2 SMNVEV (reference sequence). The CDR3 DNA sequence: TGTGCCAGCAGTGTCCCAGGGGCGGGGAACACTGAAGCTTTCTTT. It encodes CASSVPGAGNTEAFF.

This chain links TRBV7-2 with TRBJ1-5, with D maybe TRBD1 (5 bases). The CDR3 is 15 amino acids. Trimming stripped 1 base from V and 7 bases from J, with 14 bases between. The V gene's germline CDR1 is SGHTA and CDR2 FQGNSA. CDR3: CASSLVGGEEQPQHF. CDR3 nucleotide sequence: TGTGCCAGCAGCTTAGTAGGAGGGGAGGAACAGCCCCAGCATTTT.

The chain employs TRBV7-2 and TRBJ1-2; 8 positions match TRBD1. J was trimmed by 4 bases and V by 5 bases; bases with no gene match: 3. The germline CDR1 and CDR2 sequences are SGHTA and FQGNSA. CDR3 size: 13 residues. The CDR3 reads CASSPDRGYGYTF. CDR3 in DNA: TGTGCCAGCAGCCCCGACAGGGGCTATGGCTACACCTTC.

The chain recombines TRBV5-1 with TRBJ1-1, with D possibly being TRBD1 (6 bases). Between the trimmed V and J ends, which lost 3 bases and 5 bases, there was a span of 17 bases. The germline V gene encodes CDR1 SGHRS and CDR2 YFSETQ. CDR3 length: 15 residues. As DNA, the CDR3 is TGCGCCAGCAGCTCATTCACAGGGACCGCGACTGAAGCTTTCTTT. Protein product: CASSSFTGTATEAFF.

The rearrangement uses TRBV19 and TRBJ2-1; 10 nucleotides match TRBD2. The CDR3 loop spans 17 amino acids. Trimming cost V 5 bases and J 1 base; bases outside gene matches: 8. In germline, CDR1 is LNHDA, CDR2 SQIVND (reference sequence). CDR3 in amino acids: CASSSSPLAGSYNEQFF. The CDR3 region has the DNA TGTGCCAGTAGTTCCTCCCCACTAGCGGGGTCCTACAATGAGCAGTTCTTC. The full variable domain, rest sourced from reference TRBV19 and TRBJ2-1, is DGGITQSPKYLFRKEGQNVTLSCEQNLNHDAMYWYRQDPGQGLRLIYYSQIVNDFQKGDIAEGYSVSREKKESFPLTVTSAQKNPTAFYLCASSSSPLAGSYNEQFFGPGTRLTVL.

This clone was seen a few times. V is TRBV29-1 and J is TRBJ2-5; D is perhaps TRBD2 (5 bases). The J call could be wrong; TRBJ2-7 is a better fit for the DNA end. CDR3 length: 13 residues. The germline V gene has CDR1 SQVTM and CDR2 ANQGSEA. The CDR3 region has the DNA TGCAGCGTTGGGCGGGCTATCTCCTACGAGCAGTACTTC. It yields the protein CSVGRAISYEQYF.

The sample holds a few counts of this clone. The chain combines TRBV9 with TRBJ2-7; perhaps TRBD1 as D (5 bases). Germline V CDR1 and CDR2: SGDLS, YYNGEE. This CDR3 has 17 residues. Trimming shortened V by 1 base and J by 2 bases, and 19 bases separated the two germline ends. CDR3 DNA: TGTGCCAGCAGCGTAAGTGGCGGCACAGGTAGTCCCTACGAGCAGTACTTC. This encodes CASSVSGGTGSPYEQYF.

This clone was observed a handful of times. This sequence joins TRBV28 and TRBJ2-7, with 10 bases aligning to TRBD2. V was pared by 5 bases and J by 2 bases, with 15 bases of the junction left unmatched. This CDR3 is 18 amino acids long. The germline gives CDR1 MDHEN, CDR2 SYDVKM. The CDR3 protein is CASSAYRRTSGITYEQYF. As DNA, the CDR3 is TGTGCCAGCAGTGCCTACCGACGCACTAGCGGGATTACCTACGAGCAGTACTTC. Variable domain in full (rest from reference TRBV28 and TRBJ2-7): DVKVTQSSRYLVKRTGEKVFLECVQDMDHENMFWYRQDPGLGLRLIYFSYDVKMKEKGDIPEGYSVSREKKERFSLILESASTNQTSMYLCASSAYRRTSGITYEQYFGPGTRLTVT.

The chain couples TRBV19 to TRBJ2-1; 10 bases line up with TRBD2. Germline V gene data show CDR1 as LNHDA and CDR2 as SQIVND (reference sequence). This CDR3 contains 16 residues. The V gene end was trimmed by 7 bases and the J gene end by 7 bases; junction bases not matched to a gene: 13. The CDR3 is CASIGRSGRRWNEQFF. CDR3 in DNA: TGTGCCAGTATAGGCCGTAGCGGGAGGCGGTGGAATGAGCAGTTCTTC.

This clone was observed a few times. The genes are TRBV29-1 and TRBJ2-3; D remains ambiguous. V was shortened by 4 bases and J by 2 bases, with 7 bases between the two germline ends. The CDR3 totals 12 residues. Germline CDR1 and CDR2: SQVTM and ANQGSEA. CDR3 bases: TGCAGCGTTGTTAGTTACACAGATACGCAGTATTTT. Residues: CSVVSYTDTQYF.

This chain connects TRBV7-2 to TRBJ2-7, with D tentatively TRBD1 (5 bases). Trimming stripped 3 bases from V and 7 bases from J, with 22 bases between. Germline V gene sequence: CDR1 SGHTA, CDR2 FQGNSA. There are 16 residues in the CDR3. DNA of the CDR3: TGTGCCAGCAGCTTTGACCTGGTTCTAGGGGCTAGGGAGCAGTACTTC. As protein: CASSFDLVLGAREQYF.

The chain combines TRBV21-1 with TRBJ2-5; the listed D gene, TRBD2, was not tested against the DNA. TRBV21-1 is deemed a pseudogene. The CDR3 runs to 14 residues. CDR3 in amino acids: CASSPRDLRETQYF. In DNA form, the CDR3 reads TGTGCCAGCAGCCCTCGGGACTTGAGAGAGACCCAGTACTTC.

The V call is TRBV30, the J call TRBJ1-2, with unresolved D. Germline V gives CDR1 GTSNPN, CDR2 SVGIG (reference sequence). The CDR3 has 12 amino acids. Trimming removed 4 bases from V and 7 bases from J, with 13 bases in between. CDR3: CAWTWGEGGYTF. The CDR3 DNA reads as TGTGCCTGGACGTGGGGAGAGGGTGGCTACACCTTC.